The source of this TCR beta chain is a study of blood T cell repertoires in COVID-19. Germline trimming cut 3 bases from V and 3 bases from J; bases unmatched to any gene: 1. The CDR3 contains 13 residues. Germline V gene data show CDR1 as KGHSH and CDR2 as LQKENI. The method was immunoSEQ multiplex PCR; TCRdb's version includes in-frame clones alone and lacks a portion of them. This sample has 150,000 or so clones, with 84% found just once. Specimen: PBMCs or T cells enriched from blood (not recorded which). The TCR sequence derives from a woman in her fifties or sixties who had been exposed to COVID-19. The gene calls are TRBV18 and TRBJ1-2; TRBD1 agrees at 7 bases. CDR3 in amino acids: CASSPGQYYGYTF. The CDR3, as DNA: TGTGCCAGCTCACCGGGACAGTACTATGGCTACACCTTC.